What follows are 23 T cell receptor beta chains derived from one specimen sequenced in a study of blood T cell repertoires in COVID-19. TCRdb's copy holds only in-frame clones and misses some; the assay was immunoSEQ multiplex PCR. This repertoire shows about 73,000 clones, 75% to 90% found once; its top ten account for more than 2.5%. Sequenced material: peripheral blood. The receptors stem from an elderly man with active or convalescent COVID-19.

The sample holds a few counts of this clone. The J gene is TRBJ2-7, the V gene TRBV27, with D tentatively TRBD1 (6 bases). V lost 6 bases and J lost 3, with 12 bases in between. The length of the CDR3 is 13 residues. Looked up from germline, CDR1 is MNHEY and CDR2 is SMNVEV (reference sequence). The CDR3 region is CASRRTVSYEQYF. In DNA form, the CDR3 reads TGTGCCAGCAGAAGGACAGTTAGCTACGAGCAGTACTTC.

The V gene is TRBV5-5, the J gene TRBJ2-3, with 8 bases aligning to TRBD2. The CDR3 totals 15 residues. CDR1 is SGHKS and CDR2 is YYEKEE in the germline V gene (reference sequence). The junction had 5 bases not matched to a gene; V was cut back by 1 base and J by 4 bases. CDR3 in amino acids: CASSLMSGSADTQYF. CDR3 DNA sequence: TGTGCCAGCAGCTTGATGAGCGGGAGTGCAGATACGCAGTATTTT.

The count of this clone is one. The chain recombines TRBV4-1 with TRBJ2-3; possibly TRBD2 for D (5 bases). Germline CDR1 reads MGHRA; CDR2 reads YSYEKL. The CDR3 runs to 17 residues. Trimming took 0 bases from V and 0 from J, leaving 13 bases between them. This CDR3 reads CASSQDATRVSTDTQYF. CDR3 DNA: TGCGCCAGCAGCCAAGATGCAACGAGGGTTAGCACAGATACGCAGTATTTT.

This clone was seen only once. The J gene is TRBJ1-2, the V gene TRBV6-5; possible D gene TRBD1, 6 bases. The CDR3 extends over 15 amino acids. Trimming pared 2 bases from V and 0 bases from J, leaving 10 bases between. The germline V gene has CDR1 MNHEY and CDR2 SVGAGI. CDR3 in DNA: TGTGCCAGCAGTTACCGGACAGAGACTAACTATGGCTACACCTTC. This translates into CASSYRTETNYGYTF.

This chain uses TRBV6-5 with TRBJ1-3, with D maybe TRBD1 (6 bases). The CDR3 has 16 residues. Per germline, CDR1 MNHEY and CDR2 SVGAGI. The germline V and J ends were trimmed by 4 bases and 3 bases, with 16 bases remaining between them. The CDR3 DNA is TGTGCCAGCAGTTCACCTACAGGGTCTCGTGGAAACACCATATATTTT. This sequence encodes CASSSPTGSRGNTIYF.

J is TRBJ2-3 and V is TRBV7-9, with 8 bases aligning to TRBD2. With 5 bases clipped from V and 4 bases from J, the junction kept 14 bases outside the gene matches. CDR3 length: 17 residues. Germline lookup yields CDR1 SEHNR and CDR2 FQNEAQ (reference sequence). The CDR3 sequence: CASSLRGGLARPDTQYF. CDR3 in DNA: TGTGCCAGCAGCCTCAGGGGAGGACTAGCCCGCCCAGATACGCAGTATTTT.

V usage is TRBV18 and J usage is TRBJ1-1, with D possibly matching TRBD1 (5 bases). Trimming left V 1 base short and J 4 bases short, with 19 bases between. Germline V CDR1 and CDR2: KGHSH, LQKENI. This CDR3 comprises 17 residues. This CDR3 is CASSPLTRQGYSTEAFF. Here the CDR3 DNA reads TGTGCCAGCTCACCACTTACCAGGCAGGGTTATAGCACTGAAGCTTTCTTT.

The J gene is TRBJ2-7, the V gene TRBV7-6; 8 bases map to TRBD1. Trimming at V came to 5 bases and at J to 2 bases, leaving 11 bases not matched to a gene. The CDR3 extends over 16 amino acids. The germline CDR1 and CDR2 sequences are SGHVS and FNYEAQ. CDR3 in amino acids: CASSPIAGTGAYEQYF. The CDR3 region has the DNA TGTGCCAGCAGCCCGATCGCCGGGACAGGAGCCTACGAGCAGTACTTC.

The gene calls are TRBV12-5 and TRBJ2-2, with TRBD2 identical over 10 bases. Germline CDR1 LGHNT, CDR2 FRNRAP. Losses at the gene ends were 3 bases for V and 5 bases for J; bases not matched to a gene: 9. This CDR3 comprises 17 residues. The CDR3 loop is CASGFWTSGDLTGELFF. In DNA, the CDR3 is TGTGCTAGTGGTTTTTGGACTAGCGGAGATCTAACCGGGGAGCTGTTTTTT.

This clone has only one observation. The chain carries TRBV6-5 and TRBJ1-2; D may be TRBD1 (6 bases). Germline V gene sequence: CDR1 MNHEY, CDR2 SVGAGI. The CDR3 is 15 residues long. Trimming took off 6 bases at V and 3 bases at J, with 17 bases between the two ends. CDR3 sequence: CASRSTGTTDYGYTF. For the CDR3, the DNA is TGTGCCAGCAGAAGCACAGGGACGACGGACTATGGCTACACCTTC.

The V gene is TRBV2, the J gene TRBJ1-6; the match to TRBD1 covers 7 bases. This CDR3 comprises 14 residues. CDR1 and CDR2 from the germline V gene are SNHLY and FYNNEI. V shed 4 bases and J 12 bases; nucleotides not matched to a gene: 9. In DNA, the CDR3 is TGTGCCAGCAGTGGGACCAGGGGGACGAAACCCCTCCACTTT. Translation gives CASSGTRGTKPLHF.

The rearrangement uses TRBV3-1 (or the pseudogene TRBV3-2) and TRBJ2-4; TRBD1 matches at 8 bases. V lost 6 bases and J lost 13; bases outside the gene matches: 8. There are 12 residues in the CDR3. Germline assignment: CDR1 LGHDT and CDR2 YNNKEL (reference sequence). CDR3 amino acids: CASRLGQGTQYF. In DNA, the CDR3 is TGTGCCAGCAGACTCGGACAGGGCACACAGTACTTC.

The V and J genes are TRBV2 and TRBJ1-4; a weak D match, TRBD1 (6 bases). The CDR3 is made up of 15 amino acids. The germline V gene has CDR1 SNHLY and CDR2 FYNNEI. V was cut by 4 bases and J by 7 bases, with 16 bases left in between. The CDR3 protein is CASSVGTPEIEKLFF. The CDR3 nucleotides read TGTGCCAGCAGTGTAGGGACACCGGAGATTGAAAAACTGTTTTTT.

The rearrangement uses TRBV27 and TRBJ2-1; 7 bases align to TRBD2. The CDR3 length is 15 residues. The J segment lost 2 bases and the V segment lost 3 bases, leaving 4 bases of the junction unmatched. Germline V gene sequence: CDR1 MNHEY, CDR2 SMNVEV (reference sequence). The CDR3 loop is CASSFLAGAYNEQFF. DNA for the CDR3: TGTGCCAGCAGTTTCTTGGCGGGGGCCTACAATGAGCAGTTCTTC.

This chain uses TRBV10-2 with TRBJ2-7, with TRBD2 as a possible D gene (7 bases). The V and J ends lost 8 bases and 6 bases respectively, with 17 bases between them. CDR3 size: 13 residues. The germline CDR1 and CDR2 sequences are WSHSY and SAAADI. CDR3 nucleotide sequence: TGCGCCAGCGGGGGGGGGCCGGGAAGCGAGCAGTACTTC. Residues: CASGGGPGSEQYF.

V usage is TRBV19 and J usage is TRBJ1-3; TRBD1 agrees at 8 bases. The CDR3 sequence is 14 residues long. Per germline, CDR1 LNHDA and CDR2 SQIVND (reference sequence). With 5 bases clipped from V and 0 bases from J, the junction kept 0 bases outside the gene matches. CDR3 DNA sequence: TGTGCCAGTAGTGACAGGGGCTCTGGAAACACCATATATTTT. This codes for CASSDRGSGNTIYF.

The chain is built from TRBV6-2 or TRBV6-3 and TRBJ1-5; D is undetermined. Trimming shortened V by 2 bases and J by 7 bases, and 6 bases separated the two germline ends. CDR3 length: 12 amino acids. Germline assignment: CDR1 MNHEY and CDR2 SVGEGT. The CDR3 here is CASSYNRQPQHF. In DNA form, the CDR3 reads TGTGCCAGCAGTTACAACAGACAGCCCCAGCATTTT.

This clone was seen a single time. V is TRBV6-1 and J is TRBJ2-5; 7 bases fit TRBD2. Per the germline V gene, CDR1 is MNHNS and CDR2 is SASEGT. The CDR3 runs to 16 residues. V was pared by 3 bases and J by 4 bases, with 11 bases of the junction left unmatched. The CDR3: CASSDVLRELGETQYF. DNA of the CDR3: TGTGCCAGCAGTGATGTCTTGCGGGAGTTGGGAGAGACCCAGTACTTC.

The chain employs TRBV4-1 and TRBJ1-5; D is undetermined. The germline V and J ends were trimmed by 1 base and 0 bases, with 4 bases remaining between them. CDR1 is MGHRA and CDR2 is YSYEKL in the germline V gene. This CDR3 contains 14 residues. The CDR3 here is CASSQAYSNQPQHF. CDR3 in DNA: TGCGCCAGCAGCCAAGCTTATAGCAATCAGCCCCAGCATTTT.

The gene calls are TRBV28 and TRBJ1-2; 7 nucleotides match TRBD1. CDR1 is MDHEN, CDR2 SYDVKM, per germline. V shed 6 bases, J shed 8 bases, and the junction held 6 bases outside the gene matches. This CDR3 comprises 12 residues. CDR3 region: CASSRGTVGYTF. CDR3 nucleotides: TGTGCCAGCAGCCGTGGGACAGTAGGCTACACCTTC.

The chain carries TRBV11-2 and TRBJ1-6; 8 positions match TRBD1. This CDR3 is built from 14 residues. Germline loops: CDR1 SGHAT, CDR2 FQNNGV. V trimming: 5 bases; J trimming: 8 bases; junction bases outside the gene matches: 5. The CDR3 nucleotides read TGTGCCAGCAGCCGGACAGGGTCAGATTCACCCCTCCACTTT. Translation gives CASSRTGSDSPLHF. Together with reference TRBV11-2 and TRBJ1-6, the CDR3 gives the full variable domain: EAGVAQSPRYKIIEKRQSVAFWCNPISGHATLYWYQQILGQGPKLLIQFQNNGVVDDSQLPKDRFSAERLKGVDSTLKIQPAKLEDSAVYLCASSRTGSDSPLHFGNGTRLTVT.

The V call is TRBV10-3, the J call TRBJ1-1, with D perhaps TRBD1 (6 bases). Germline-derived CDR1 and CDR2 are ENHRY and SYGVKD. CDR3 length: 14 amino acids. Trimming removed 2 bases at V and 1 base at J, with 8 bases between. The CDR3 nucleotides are TGTGCCATCAGTGAGAGGGACACGAACACTGAAGCTTTCTTT. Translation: CAISERDTNTEAFF.

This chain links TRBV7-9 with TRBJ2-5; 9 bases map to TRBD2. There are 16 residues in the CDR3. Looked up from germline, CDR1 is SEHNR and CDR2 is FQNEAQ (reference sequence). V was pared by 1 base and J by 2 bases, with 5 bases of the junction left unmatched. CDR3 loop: CASSLERGVWQETQYF. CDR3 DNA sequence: TGTGCCAGCAGCTTAGAGCGGGGGGTTTGGCAAGAGACCCAGTACTTC.